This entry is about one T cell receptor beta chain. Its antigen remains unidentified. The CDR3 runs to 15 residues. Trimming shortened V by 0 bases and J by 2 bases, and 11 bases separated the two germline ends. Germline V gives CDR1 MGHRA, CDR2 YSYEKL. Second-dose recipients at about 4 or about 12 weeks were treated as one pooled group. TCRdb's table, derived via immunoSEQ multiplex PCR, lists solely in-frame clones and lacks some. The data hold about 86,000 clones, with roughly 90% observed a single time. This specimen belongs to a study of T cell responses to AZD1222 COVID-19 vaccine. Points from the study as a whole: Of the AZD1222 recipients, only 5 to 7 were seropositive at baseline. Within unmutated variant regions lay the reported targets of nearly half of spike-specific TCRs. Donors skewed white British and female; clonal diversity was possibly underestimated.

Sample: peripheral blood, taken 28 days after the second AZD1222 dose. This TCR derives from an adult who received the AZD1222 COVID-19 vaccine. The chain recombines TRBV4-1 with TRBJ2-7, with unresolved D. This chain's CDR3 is CASSQEGWQAYEQYF. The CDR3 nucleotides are TGCGCCAGCAGCCAAGAAGGTTGGCAGGCCTACGAGCAGTACTTC.